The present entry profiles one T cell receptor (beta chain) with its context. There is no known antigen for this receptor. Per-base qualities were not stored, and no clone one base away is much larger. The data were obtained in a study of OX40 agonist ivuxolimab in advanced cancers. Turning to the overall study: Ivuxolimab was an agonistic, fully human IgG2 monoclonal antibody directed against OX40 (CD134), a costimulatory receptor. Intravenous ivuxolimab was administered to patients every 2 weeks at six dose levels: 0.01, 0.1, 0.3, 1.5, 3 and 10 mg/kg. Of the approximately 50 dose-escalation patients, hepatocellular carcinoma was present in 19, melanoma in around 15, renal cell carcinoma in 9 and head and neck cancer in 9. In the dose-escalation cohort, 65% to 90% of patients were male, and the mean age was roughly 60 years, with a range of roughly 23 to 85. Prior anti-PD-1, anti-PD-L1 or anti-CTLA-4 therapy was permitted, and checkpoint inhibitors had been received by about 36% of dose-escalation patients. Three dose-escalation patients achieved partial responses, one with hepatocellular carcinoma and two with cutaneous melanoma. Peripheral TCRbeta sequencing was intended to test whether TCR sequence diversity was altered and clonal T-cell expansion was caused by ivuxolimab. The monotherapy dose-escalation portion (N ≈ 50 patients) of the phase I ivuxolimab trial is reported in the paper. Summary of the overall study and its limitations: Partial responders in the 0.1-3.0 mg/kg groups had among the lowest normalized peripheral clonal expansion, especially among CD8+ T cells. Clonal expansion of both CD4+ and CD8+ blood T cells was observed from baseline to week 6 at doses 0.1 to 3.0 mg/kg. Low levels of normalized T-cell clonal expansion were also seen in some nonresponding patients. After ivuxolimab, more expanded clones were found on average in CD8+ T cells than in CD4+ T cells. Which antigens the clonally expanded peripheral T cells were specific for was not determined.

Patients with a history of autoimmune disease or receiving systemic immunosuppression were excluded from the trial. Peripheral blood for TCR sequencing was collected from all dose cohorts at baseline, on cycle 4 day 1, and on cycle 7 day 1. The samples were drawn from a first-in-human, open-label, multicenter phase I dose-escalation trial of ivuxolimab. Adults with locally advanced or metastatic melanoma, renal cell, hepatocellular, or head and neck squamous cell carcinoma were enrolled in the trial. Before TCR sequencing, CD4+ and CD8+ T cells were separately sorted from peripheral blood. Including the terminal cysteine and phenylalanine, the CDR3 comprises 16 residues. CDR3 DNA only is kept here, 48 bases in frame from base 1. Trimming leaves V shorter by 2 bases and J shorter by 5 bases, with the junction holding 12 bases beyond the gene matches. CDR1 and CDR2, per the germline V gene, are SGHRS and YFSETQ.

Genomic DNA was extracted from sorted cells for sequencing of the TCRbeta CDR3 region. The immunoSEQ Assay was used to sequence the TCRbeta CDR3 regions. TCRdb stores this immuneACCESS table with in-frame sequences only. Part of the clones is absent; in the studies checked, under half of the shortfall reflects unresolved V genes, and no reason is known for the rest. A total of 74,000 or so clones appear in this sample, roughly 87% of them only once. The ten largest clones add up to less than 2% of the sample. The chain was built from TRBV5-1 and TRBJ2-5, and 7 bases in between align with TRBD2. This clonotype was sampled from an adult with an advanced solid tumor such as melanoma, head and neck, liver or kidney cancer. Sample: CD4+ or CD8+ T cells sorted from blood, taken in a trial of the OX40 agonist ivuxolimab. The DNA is TGCGCCAGCAGCTTCGGGGATCGGGGGGTGCCGGAGACCCAGTACTTC. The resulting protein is CASSFGDRGVPETQYF.